This T cell receptor beta chain was recovered during a study of technical replicates of blood from four donors. Germline CDR1 is MDHEN and CDR2 is SYDVKM. V lost 2 bases to trimming and J lost 4 bases, with 14 bases between them. CDR3 size: 15 residues. TCRdb's table, derived via immunoSEQ multiplex PCR, lists solely in-frame clones and lacks some. The sample has 65,000 to 95,000 clones, 93% seen once. Material for sequencing was T cells isolated from PBMCs. The clonotype originates from a human donor in good health. The chain uses TRBV28 and TRBJ1-1, with D uncertain. CDR3 nucleotide sequence: TGTGCCAGCAGTTTACGGTCCATGTACGGCACTGAAGCTTTCTTT. It codes for CASSLRSMYGTEAFF.